This TCR beta chain was identified in a study of CD8+ T cells in alopecia areata. General observations from the study: Resident alphabeta T cells of normal skin are also sequenced in scalp samples. It was less clear whether patients shared TCRs than it was in mice, possibly because of HLA. The study found higher clonality in lesional than normal scalp, especially in alopecia totalis/universalis.

Investigators isolated RNA and reverse transcribed it into cDNA to act as the sequencing template. The table came from immunoSEQ multiplex PCR; TCRdb's copy has only in-frame clones and leaves some out. The top ten clones hold just over 35% of a sample with approximately 150,000 clones, about two thirds of them seen once. Unmatched junction bases numbered 1, after V lost 6 bases and J lost 2 bases. The CDR3 contains 14 residues. CDR1 MNHEY and CDR2 SMNVEV come from the germline V gene (reference sequence). The sample holds a few counts of this clone. Antigen: not known. Using a FACSAria, the CD4+ and CD8+ T cells were sorted from the PBMCs.

This clonotype was obtained from a human donor in good health. The sequenced sample consisted of CD8+ T cells sorted from blood. The chain recombines TRBV27 with TRBJ2-3, with 11 bases fitting TRBD2. The CDR3 reads CASRTSGITDTQYF. DNA for the CDR3: TGTGCCAGCAGGACTAGCGGGATCACAGATACGCAGTATTTT.